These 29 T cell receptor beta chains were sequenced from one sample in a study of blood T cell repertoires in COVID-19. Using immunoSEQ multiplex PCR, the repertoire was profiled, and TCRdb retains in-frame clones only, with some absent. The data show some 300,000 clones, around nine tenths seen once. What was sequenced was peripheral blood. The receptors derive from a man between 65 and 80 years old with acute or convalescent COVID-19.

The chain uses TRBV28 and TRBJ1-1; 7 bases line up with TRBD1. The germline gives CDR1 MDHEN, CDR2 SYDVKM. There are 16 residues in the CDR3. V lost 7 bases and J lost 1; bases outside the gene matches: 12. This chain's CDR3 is CASKNQGGQRNTEAFF. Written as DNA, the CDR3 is TGTGCCAGCAAGAACCAAGGGGGACAGAGGAACACTGAAGCTTTCTTT. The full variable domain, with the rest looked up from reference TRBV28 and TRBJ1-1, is DVKVTQSSRYLVKRTGEKVFLECVQDMDHENMFWYRQDPGLGLRLIYFSYDVKMKEKGDIPEGYSVSREKKERFSLILESASTNQTSMYLCASKNQGGQRNTEAFFGQGTRLTVV.

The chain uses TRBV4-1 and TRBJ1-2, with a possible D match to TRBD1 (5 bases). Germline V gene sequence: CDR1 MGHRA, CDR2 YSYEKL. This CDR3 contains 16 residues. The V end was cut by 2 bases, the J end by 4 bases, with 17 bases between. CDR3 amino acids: CASSQSSRGEFYGYTF. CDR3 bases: TGCGCCAGCAGCCAATCCTCGCGGGGGGAATTCTATGGCTACACCTTC.

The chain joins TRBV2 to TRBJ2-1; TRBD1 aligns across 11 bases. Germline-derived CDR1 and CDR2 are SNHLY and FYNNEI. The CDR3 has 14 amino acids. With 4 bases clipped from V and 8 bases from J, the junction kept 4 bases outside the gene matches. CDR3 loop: CASSADRGPDEQFF. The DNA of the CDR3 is TGTGCCAGCAGTGCGGACAGGGGGCCTGATGAGCAGTTCTTC.

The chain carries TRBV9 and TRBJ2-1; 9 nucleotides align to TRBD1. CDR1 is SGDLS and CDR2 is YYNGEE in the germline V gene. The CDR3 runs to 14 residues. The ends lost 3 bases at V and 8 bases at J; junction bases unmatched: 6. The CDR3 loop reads CASSADRGWDEQFF. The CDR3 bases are TGTGCCAGCAGCGCAGACAGGGGGTGGGATGAGCAGTTCTTC.

In DNA, the CDR3 is TGTGCCAGCGTTCGCGGGAGATGGACCGGGGAGCTGTTTTTT. Its protein product is CASVRGRWTGELFF. The chain combines TRBV2 with TRBJ2-2; TRBD2 matches 7 bases. The germline CDR1 and CDR2 sequences are SNHLY and FYNNEI. V trimming: 8 bases; J trimming: 5 bases; junction bases outside the gene matches: 8. The CDR3 has 14 amino acids.

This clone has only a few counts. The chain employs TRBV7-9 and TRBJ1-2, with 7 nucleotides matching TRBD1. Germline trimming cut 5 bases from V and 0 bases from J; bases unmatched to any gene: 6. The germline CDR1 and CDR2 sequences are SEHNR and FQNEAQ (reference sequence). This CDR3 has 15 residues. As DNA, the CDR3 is TGTGCCAGCAGCCACGGCGGGACAGCTAACTATGGCTACACCTTC. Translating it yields CASSHGGTANYGYTF.

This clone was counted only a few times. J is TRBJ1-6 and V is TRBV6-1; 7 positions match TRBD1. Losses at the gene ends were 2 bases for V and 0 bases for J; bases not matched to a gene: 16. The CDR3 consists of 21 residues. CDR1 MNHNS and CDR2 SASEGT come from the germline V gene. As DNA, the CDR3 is TGTGCCAGCAGTGAAAGACAGGGACTGTCAAAGATTAGCTCCTATAATTCACCCCTCCACTTT. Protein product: CASSERQGLSKISSYNSPLHF.

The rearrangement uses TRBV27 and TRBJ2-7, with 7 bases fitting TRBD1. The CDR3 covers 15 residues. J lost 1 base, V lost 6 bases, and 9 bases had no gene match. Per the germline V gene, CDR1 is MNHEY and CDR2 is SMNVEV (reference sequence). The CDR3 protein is CASRKTGDHSYEQYF. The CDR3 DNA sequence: TGTGCCAGCAGAAAAACAGGGGATCATTCCTACGAGCAGTACTTC.

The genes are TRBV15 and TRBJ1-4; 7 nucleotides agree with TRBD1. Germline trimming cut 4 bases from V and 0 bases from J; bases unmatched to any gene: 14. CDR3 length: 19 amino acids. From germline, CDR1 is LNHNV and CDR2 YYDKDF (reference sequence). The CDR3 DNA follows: TGTGCCACCAGCACTCCGGACAGGCGGCTTTCGCCAACTAATGAAAAACTGTTTTTT. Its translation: CATSTPDRRLSPTNEKLFF.

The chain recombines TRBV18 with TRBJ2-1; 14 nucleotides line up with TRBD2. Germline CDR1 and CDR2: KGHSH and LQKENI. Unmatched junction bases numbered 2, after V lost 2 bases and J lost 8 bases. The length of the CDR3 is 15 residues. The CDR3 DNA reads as TGTGCCAGCTCACCAGGGACTAGCGGGAGTTATGAGCAGTTCTTC. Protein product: CASSPGTSGSYEQFF. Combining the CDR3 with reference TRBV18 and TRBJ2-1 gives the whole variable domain NAGVMQNPRHLVRRRGQEARLRCSPMKGHSHVYWYRQLPEEGLKFMVYLQKENIIDESGMPKERFSAEFPKEGPSILRIQQVVRGDSAAYFCASSPGTSGSYEQFFGPGTRLTVL.

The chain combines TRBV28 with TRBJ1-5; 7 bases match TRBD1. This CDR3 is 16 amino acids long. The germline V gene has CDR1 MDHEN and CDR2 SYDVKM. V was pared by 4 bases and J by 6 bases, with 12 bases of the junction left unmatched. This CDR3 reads CASSSGGRGPGQPQHF. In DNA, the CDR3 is TGTGCCAGCAGTTCTGGAGGTAGGGGGCCGGGTCAGCCCCAGCATTTT.

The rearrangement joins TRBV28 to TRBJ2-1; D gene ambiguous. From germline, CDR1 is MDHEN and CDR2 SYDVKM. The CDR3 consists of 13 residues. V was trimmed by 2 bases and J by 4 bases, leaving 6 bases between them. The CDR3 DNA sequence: TGTGCCAGCAGTTTACGAGGTTACAATGAGCAGTTCTTC. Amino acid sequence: CASSLRGYNEQFF.

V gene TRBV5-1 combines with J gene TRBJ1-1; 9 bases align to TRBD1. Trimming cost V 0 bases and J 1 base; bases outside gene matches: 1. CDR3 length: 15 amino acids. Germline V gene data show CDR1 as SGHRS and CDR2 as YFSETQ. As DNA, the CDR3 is TGCGCCAGCAGCTTGGCGGGACAGGGGAACACTGAAGCTTTCTTT. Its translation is CASSLAGQGNTEAFF. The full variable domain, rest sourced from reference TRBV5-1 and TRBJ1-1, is KAGVTQTPRYLIKTRGQQVTLSCSPISGHRSVSWYQQTPGQGLQFLFEYFSETQRNKGNFPGRFSGRQFSNSRSEMNVSTLELGDSALYLCASSLAGQGNTEAFFGQGTRLTVV.

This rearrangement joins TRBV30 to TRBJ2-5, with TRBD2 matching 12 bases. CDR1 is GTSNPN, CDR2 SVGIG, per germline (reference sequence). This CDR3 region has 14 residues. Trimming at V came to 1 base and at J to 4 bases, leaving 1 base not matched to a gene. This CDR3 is CAWSAGLAGETQYF. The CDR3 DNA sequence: TGTGCCTGGAGTGCGGGACTAGCGGGAGAGACCCAGTACTTC.

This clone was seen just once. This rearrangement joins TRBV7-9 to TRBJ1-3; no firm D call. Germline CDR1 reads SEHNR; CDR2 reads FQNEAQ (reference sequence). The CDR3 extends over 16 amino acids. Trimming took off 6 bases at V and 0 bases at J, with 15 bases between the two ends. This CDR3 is CASSLERGGSGNTIYF. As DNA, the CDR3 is TGTGCCAGCAGTCTAGAGAGAGGAGGCTCTGGAAACACCATATATTTT. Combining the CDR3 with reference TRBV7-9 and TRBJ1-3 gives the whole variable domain DTGVSQNPRHKITKRGQNVTFRCDPISEHNRLYWYRQTLGQGPEFLTYFQNEAQLEKSRLLSDRFSAERPKGSFSTLEIQRTEQGDSAMYLCASSLERGGSGNTIYFGEGSWLTVV.

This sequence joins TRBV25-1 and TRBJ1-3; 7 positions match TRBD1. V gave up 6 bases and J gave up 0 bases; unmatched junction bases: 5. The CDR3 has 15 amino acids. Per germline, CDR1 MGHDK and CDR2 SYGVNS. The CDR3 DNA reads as TGTGCCAGCAGACCGACAGGGCCCTCTGGAAACACCATATATTTT. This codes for CASRPTGPSGNTIYF.

The CDR3 here is CASSIDSGTGGRTEAFF. The CDR3 nucleotides are TGTGCCAGTAGTATAGATTCCGGGACAGGGGGCCGGACTGAAGCTTTCTTT. The V and J genes are TRBV19 and TRBJ1-1; 12 bases are shared with TRBD1. In germline, CDR1 is LNHDA, CDR2 SQIVND (reference sequence). The V segment lost 0 bases and the J segment 5 bases; nucleotides outside the gene matches: 7. CDR3 length: 17 amino acids.

The DNA for the CDR3 is TGTGCCAGCAGTCAGGGGGCCTATAATTCACCCCTCCACTTT. Its protein product is CASSQGAYNSPLHF. The J gene is TRBJ1-6, the V gene TRBV27, with 7 bases identical to TRBD1. V shed 5 bases and J 2 bases; nucleotides not matched to a gene: 0. CDR1 is MNHEY, CDR2 SMNVEV, per germline (reference sequence). This CDR3 comprises 14 residues.

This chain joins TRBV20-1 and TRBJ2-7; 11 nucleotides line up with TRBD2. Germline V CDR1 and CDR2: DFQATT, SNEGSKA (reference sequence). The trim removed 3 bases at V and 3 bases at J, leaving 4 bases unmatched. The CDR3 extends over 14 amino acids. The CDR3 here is CSASPSGGSYEQYF. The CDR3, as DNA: TGCAGTGCTAGTCCTAGCGGGGGGAGCTACGAGCAGTACTTC.

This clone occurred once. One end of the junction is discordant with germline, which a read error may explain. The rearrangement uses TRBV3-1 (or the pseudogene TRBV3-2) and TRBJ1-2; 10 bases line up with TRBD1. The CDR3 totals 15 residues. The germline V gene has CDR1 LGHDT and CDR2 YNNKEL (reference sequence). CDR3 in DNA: TGTGCCAGCAGCCTAGGGACAGGGGAGGTCTATCGCTACACCTTC. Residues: CASSLGTGEVYRYTF.

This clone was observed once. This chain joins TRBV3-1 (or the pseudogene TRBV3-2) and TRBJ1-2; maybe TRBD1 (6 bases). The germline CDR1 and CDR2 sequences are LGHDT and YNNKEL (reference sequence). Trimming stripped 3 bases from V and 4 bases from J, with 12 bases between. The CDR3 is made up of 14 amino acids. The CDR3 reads CASSQTQGFYGYTF. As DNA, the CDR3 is TGTGCCAGCAGCCAGACACAGGGATTCTATGGCTACACCTTC.

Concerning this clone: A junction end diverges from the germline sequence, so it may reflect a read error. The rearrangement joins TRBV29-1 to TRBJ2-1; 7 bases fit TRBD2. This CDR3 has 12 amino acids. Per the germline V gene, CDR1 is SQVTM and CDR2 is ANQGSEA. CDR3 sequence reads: CSVEWASGRSIF. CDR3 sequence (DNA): TGCAGCGTTGAGTGGGCTAGCGGCAGAAGTATCTTC.

The CDR3 here is CASSFQGAPTGELFF. As DNA, the CDR3 is TGTGCCAGCAGCTTTCAGGGGGCGCCCACCGGGGAGCTGTTTTTT. The rearrangement links TRBV7-8 to TRBJ2-2; TRBD1 matches 8 bases. The J segment lost 4 bases and the V segment lost 3 bases, leaving 4 bases of the junction unmatched. This CDR3 has 15 residues. CDR1 SGHVS and CDR2 FQNEAQ come from the germline V gene.

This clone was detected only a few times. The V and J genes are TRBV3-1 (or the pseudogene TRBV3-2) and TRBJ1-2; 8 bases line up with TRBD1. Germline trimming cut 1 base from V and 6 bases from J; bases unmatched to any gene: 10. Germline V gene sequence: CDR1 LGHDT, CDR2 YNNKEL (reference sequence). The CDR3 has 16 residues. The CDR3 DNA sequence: TGTGCCAGCAGCCAAGTTGGAGTCGGGACAGGTCATGGCTACACCTTC. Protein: CASSQVGVGTGHGYTF.

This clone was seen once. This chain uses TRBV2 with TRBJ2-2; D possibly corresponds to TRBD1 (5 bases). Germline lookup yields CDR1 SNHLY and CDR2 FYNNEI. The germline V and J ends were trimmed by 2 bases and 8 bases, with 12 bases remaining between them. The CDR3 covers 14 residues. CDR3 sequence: CASSETARAGELFF. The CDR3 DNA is TGTGCCAGCAGTGAAACGGCCAGGGCAGGGGAGCTGTTTTTT.

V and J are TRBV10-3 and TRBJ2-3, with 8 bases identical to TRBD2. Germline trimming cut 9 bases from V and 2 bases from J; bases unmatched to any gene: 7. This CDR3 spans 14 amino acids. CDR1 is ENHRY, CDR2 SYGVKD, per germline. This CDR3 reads CAIRLAPNTDTQYF. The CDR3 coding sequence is TGTGCCATACGACTAGCGCCCAACACAGATACGCAGTATTTT.

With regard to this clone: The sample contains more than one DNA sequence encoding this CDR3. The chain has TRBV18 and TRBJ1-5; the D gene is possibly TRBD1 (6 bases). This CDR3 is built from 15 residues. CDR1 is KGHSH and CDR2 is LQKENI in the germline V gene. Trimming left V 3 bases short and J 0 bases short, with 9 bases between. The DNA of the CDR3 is TGTGCCAGCTCACCGCAGGGGAATAGCAATCAGCCCCAGCATTTT. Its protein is CASSPQGNSNQPQHF.

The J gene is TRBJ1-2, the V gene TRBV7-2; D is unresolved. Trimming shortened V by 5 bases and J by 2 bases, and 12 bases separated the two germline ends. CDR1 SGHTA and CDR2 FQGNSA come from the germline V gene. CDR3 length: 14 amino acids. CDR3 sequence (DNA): TGTGCCAGCAGCCCGACAAATATAAACTATGGCTACACCTTC. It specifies CASSPTNINYGYTF.

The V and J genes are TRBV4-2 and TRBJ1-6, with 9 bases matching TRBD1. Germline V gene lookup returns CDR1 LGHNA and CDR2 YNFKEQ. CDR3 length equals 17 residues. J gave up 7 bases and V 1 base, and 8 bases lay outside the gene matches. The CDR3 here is CASSQGTGGAGNSPLHF. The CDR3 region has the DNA TGTGCCAGCAGCCAAGGCACAGGGGGCGCAGGGAATTCACCCCTCCACTTT.